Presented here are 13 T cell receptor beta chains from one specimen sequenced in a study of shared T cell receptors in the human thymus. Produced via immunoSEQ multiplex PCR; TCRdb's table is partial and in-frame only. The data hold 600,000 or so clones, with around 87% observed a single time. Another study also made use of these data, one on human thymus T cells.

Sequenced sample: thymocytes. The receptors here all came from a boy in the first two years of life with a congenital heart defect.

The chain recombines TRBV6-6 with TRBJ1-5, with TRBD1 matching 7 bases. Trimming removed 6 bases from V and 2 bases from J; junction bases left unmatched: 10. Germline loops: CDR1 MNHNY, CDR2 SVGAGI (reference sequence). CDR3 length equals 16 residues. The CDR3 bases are TGTGCCAGCAGCAACAGGACAGGACAGGGCAATCAGCCCCAGCATTTT. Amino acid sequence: CASSNRTGQGNQPQHF.

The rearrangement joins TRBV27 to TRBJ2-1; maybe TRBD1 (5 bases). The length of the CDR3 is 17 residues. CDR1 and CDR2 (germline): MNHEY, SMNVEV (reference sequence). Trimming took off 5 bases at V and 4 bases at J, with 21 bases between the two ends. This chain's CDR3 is CASSPQNPAKGYNEQFF. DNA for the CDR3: TGTGCCAGCAGTCCACAAAATCCCGCCAAGGGGTACAATGAGCAGTTCTTC.

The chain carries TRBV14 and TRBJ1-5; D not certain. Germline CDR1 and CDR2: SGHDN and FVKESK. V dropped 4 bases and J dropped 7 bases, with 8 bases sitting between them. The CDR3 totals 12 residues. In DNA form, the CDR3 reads TGTGCCAGCAGCCGTGGTGGCCAGCCCCAGCATTTT. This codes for CASSRGGQPQHF. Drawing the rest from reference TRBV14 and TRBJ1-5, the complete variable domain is EAGVTQFPSHSVIEKGQTVTLRCDPISGHDNLYWYRRVMGKEIKFLLHFVKESKQDESGMPNNRFLAERTGGTYSTLKVQPAELEDSGVYFCASSRGGQPQHFGDGTRLSIL.

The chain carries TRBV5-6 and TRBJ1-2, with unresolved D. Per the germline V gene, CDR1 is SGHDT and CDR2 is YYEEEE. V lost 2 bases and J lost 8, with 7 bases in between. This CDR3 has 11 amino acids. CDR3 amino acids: CASSFGEGYTF. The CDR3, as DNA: TGTGCCAGCAGCTTCGGGGAAGGCTACACCTTC.

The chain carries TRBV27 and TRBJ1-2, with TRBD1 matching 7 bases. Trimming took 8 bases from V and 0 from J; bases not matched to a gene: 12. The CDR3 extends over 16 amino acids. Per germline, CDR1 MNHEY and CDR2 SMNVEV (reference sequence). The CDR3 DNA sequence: TGTGCCAGCCAAACACAGGGGAAGAGGGCTAACTATGGCTACACCTTC. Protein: CASQTQGKRANYGYTF.

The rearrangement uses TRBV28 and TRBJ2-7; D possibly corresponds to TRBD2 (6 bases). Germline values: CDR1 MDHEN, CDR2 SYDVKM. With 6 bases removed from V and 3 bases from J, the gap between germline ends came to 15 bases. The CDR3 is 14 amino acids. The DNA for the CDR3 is TGTGCCAGCAGGTCCAGCTCGGACTACTACGAGCAGTACTTC. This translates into CASRSSSDYYEQYF. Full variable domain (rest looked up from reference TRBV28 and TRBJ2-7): DVKVTQSSRYLVKRTGEKVFLECVQDMDHENMFWYRQDPGLGLRLIYFSYDVKMKEKGDIPEGYSVSREKKERFSLILESASTNQTSMYLCASRSSSDYYEQYFGPGTRLTVT.

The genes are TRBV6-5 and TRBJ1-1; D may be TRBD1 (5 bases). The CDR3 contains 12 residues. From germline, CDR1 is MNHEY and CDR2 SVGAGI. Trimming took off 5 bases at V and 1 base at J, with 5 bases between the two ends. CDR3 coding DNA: TGTGCCAGCAGTGACAGGAACACTGAAGCTTTCTTT. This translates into CASSDRNTEAFF.

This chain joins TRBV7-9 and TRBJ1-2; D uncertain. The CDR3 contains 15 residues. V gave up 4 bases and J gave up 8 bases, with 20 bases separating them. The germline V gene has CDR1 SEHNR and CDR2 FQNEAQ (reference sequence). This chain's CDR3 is CASSYKVPIGGGYTF. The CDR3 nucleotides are TGTGCCAGCAGCTACAAGGTTCCTATTGGAGGGGGCTACACCTTC. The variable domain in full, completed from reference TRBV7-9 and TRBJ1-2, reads DTGVSQNPRHKITKRGQNVTFRCDPISEHNRLYWYRQTLGQGPEFLTYFQNEAQLEKSRLLSDRFSAERPKGSFSTLEIQRTEQGDSAMYLCASSYKVPIGGGYTFGSGTRLTVV.

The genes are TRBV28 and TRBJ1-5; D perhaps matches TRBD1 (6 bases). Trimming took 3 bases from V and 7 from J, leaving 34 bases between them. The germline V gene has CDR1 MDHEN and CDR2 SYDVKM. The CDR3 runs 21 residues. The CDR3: CASSFQPKRTQGFSMVQPQHF. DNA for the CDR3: TGTGCCAGCAGTTTCCAACCTAAGCGAACCCAGGGGTTTTCCATGGTCCAGCCCCAGCATTTT.

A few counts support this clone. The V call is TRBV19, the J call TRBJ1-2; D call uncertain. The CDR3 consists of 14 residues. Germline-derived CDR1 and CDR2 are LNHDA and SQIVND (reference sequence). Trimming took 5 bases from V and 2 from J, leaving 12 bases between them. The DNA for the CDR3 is TGTGCCAGTAGTTGTTGTTCGGGGAACTATGGCTACACCTTC. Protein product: CASSCCSGNYGYTF.

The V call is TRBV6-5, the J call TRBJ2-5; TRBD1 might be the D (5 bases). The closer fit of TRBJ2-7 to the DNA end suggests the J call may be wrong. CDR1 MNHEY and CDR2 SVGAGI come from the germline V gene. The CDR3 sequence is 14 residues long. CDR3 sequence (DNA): TGTGCCAGCAGAAGAGAGTTCGACAGCGACGAGCAGTACTTC. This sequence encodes CASRREFDSDEQYF.

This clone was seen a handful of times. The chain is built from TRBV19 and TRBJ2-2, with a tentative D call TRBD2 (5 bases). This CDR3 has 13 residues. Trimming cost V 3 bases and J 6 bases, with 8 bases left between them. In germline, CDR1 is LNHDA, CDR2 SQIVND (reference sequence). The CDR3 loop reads CASSMRASGELFF. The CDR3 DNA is TGTGCCAGTAGTATGAGGGCTTCCGGGGAGCTGTTTTTT.

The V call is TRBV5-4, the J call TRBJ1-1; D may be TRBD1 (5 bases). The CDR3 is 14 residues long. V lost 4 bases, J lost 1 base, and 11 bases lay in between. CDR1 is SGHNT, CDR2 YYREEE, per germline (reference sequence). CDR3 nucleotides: TGTGCCAGCAGCATCGGTAGGGGGAACACTGAAGCTTTCTTT. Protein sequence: CASSIGRGNTEAFF. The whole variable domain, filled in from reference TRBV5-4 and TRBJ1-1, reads ETGVTQSPTHLIKTRGQQVTLRCSSQSGHNTVSWYQQALGQGPQFIFQYYREEENGRGNFPPRFSGLQFPNYSSELNVNALELDDSALYLCASSIGRGNTEAFFGQGTRLTVV.